This T cell receptor (beta chain) emerged from a study of blood T cell repertoires in COVID-19 (dated by TCRdb to about 2020). Study-level background: Collaborator samples came from the United States, Italy and Spain and covered acute and convalescent phases of COVID-19. Where available, HLA class I and class II types were taken from metadata supplied by the sample provider and were not determined by assay-based typing. The repertoires were released in a freely available public database meant as a resource for research on the immune response to SARS-CoV-2. A de-identified subject ID, COVID-19 status, age in years and sex were almost always included in the sample metadata. The samples were drawn from the first 160 participants of the ongoing ImmuneRACE study and from more than 1,000 subjects provided by 6 global collaborators. The prospective study material was composed of cDNA or gDNA derived from T cells, B-cell-depleted T cells, or PBMCs. Subjects who had been exposed to COVID-19, were actively infected with it, or had recovered from it provided the deeply sampled blood TCRbeta repertoires that made up the dataset. Broader findings and caveats from the paper: Clinical and demographic metadata were provided uncurated, with the amount varying by source and participant.

TCRbeta CDR3 regions were amplified from genomic DNA by means of the immunoSEQ Assay, a bias-controlled multiplex PCR. The original methods were these. The number of nucleated cells in each sample was estimated from the amplification of reference gene primers within the assay. To quantify the absolute abundance of each unique TCRbeta CDR3 rearrangement, sequence reads were collapsed and filtered. For each sample, productive Simpson clonality was calculated by taking the square root of Simpson's diversity index across productive rearrangements. The source is immuneACCESS, and TCRdb retained only in-frame sequences with V and J called. Part of the clones is not carried over; for the studies checked, unresolved V genes explain less than half of this, and the remainder is unexplained. The V and J calls and the clone size are those of that table, but D and trimming were determined from the DNA. Within this sample are tens of thousands of clones, with approximately 86% of them counted one time only. The ten largest clones represent over 15% of the sample.

Whole blood was collected in K2EDTA tubes by collaborating institutions according to the institutions' own protocols. Collaborator samples were shipped for TCRbeta analysis as frozen whole blood, isolated PBMCs, or DNA extracted from either sample type. The CDR3 has 15 amino acids, counting the end cysteine and phenylalanine. Of all the DNA, just the CDR3 is kept, 45 bases in frame from base 1. The germline V gene (reference sequence) sets CDR1 to SGHKS and CDR2 to YYEKEE. V is clipped by 3 bases and J by 0 bases, and the sequence between their germline boundaries is 10 bases long. On this clone itself: There is no known antigen for this receptor. Base qualities were left out, and no much larger clone turns up one base away.

The sequence was obtained from a woman of 80 years or more with acute or convalescent COVID-19. The sequencing sample was made of peripheral blood. Here the chain combines TRBV5-5 and TRBJ1-3, with TRBD1 tentatively as D gene (5 bases match). CDR3 reads: CASSSDKSSGNTIYF. The DNA is as follows: TGTGCCAGCAGCTCGGACAAAAGCTCTGGAAACACCATATATTTT.